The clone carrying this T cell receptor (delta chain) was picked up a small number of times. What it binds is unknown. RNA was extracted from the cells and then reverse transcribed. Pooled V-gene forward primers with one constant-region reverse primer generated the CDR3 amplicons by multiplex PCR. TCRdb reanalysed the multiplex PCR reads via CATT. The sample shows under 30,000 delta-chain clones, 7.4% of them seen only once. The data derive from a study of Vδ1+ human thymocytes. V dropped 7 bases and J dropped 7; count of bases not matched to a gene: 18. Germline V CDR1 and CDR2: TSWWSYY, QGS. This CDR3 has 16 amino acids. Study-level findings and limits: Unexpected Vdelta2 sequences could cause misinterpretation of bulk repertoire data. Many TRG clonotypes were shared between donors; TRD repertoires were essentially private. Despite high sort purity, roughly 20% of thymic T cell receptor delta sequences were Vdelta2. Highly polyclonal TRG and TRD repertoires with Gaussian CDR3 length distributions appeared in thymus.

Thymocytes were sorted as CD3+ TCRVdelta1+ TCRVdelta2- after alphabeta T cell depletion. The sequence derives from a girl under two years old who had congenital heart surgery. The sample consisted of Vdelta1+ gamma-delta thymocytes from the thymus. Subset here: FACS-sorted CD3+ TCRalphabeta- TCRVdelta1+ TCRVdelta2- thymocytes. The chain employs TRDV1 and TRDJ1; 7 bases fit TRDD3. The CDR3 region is CALDATALGSQGKLIF. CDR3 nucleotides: TGTGCTCTTGATGCTACGGCACTGGGGTCTCAAGGTAAACTCATCTTT.